This T cell receptor (beta chain) was sequenced during a study of blood T cell repertoires in COVID-19. On the study more broadly: Acute-phase and convalescent COVID-19 samples originated in the United States, Italy and Spain. T cells, B-cell-depleted T cells, or PBMCs provided the cDNA or gDNA that served as material.

Authors' processing steps: Amplification of reference gene primers was used by the study to estimate nucleated cell counts. TCRdb's copy holds only in-frame clones and misses some; the assay was immunoSEQ multiplex PCR. V, J and clone size derive from that table, while D and trimming were established from the DNA sequence. The sample yields about 93,000 clones, about 80% seen once. The CDR3 is 14 residues long. Trimming took 4 bases from V and 3 from J, leaving 11 bases between them. The germline gives CDR1 SGHVS, CDR2 FQNEAQ. Sequenced input: peripheral blood. The TCR sequence derives from a human donor in a cohort sampled during active COVID-19. This chain joins TRBV7-8 and TRBJ2-3, with TRBD1 as a possible D gene (6 bases). DNA for the CDR3: TGTGCCAGCAGCTCAAACAGGGTTACAGATACGCAGTATTTT. Translating it yields CASSSNRVTDTQYF. Looking up the rest from reference TRBV7-8 and TRBJ2-3 gives the full variable domain: GAGVSQSPRYKVAKRGQDVALRCDPISGHVSLFWYQQALGQGPEFLTYFQNEAQLDKSGLPSDRFFAERPEGSVSTLKIQRTQQEDSAVYLCASSSNRVTDTQYFGPGTRLTVL.